The clone carrying this T cell receptor (beta chain) occurred many times. What it recognizes is unknown. This specimen belongs to a study of T cells in Graves' hyperthyroidism and ophthalmopathy. Points from the study as a whole: Most thyroid clonotypes that were expanded above 0.001 also turned up in blood.

This CDR3 is 13 amino acids long. V was shortened by 2 bases and J by 1 base, with 6 bases between the two germline ends. Germline values: CDR1 MNHEY, CDR2 SVGAGI. The source material, RNA transcripts, was used to amplify TCR beta CDR3 regions. HTBI primers were used for first-round RT-PCR of the TCR CDR3. MiXCR was run by TCRdb on the multiplex PCR reads, yielding one entry per CDR3 protein. The sample carries nearly 750,000 distinct CDR3 sequences, about a third recorded once. The V call is TRBV6-5, the J call TRBJ2-7; tentatively, D is TRBD1 (5 bases). Sequenced sample: blood. This receptor was identified in a woman aged 40 to 50 with Graves' hyperthyroidism. The CDR3 reads CASSYPGSYEQYF. The CDR3 DNA follows: TGTGCCAGCAGTTACCCAGGGTCCTACGAGCAGTACTTC.